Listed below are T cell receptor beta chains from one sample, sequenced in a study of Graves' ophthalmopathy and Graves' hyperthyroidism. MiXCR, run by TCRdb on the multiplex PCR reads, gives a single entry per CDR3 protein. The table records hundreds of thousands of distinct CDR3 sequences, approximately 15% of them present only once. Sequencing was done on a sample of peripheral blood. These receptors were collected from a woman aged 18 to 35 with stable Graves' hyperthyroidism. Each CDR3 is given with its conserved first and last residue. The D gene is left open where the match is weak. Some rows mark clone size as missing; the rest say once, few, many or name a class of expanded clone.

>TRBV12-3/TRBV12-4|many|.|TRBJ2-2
TGTGCCAGCAGCCACGACCTGGACACCGGGGAGCTGTTTTTT
CASSHDLDTGELFF
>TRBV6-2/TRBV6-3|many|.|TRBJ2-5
TGTGCCAGTACCCGGACAGAACAAGAGACCCAGTACTTC
CASTRTEQETQYF
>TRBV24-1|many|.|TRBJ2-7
TGTGCCACCAAACATCGACAGGTGAGCTCCTACGAGCAGTACTTC
CATKHRQVSSYEQYF
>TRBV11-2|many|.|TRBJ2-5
TGTGCCAGCAGCCTAGTGCGACTAGGGGTAAAGACCCAGTACTTC
CASSLVRLGVKTQYF
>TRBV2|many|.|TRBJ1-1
TGTGCCAGCAGGGCAGGGTTAGCGAGCACTGAAGCTTTCTTT
CASRAGLASTEAFF
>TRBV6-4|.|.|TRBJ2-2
TGTGCCAGCACCCTCCCACGCCGGATGTCGAACACCGGGGAGCTGTTTTTT
CASTLPRRMSNTGELFF
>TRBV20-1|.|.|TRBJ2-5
TGCAGTGCCCGTCACGGGCAGCAAGAGACCCAGTACTTC
CSARHGQQETQYF
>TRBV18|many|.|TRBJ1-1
TGTGCCAGCTCACCACAGGTCAGGAACACTGAAGCTTTCTTT
CASSPQVRNTEAFF
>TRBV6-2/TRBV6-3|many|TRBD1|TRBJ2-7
TGTGCCAGCAGTACCATCCCCGGGACAGCTGACTACGAGCAGTACTTC
CASSTIPGTADYEQYF
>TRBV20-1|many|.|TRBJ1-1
TGCAGTGCGAAAAGGGCGGGTAGGGACACTGAAGCTTTCTTT
CSAKRAGRDTEAFF
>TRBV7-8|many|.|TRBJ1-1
TGTGCCAGCAGCTATCGACCCGGAAGAAACACTGAAGCTTTCTTT
CASSYRPGRNTEAFF
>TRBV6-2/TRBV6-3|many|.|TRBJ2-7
TGTGCCAGCAGATCCCGTCGTCCCCCCTACGAGCAGTACTTC
CASRSRRPPYEQYF
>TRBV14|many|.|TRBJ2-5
TGTGCCAGCAGCCAAGCCTTAAGGGTGAAGGAGACCCAGTACTTC
CASSQALRVKETQYF
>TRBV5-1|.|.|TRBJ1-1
TGCGCCAGCAGCCTACAGGACCTGAACACTGAAGCTTTCTTT
CASSLQDLNTEAFF
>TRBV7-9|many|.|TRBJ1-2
TGTGCCAGCAGCCCGACAGCGGTTCCTGGCTACACCTTC
CASSPTAVPGYTF
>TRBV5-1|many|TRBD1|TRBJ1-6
TGCGCCAGCAGCTTGGCAACAGGGGGTGATTCACCCCTCCACTTT
CASSLATGGDSPLHF
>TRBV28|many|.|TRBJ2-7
TGTGCCGACGACGAGCAGTACTTC
CADDEQYF
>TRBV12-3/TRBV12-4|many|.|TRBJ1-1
TGTGCCAGCAGTTTAATGGGGGGGAACACTGAAGCTTTCTTT
CASSLMGGNTEAFF
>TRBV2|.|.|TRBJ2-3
TGTGCCAGCAGTCCGAACGGGGTTCCAGATACGCAGTATTTT
CASSPNGVPDTQYF
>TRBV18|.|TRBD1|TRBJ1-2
TGTGCCAGCTCACCATTACAGGGGTCTAACTATGGCTACACCTTC
CASSPLQGSNYGYTF
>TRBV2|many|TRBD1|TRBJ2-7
TGTGCCAGCAGTGACCGCAGGGACAGCGACGAGCAGTACTTC
CASSDRRDSDEQYF
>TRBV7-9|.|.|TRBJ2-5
TGTGCCAGCAGAGCTGAGGTTACAAGGCTCGCAGAGACCCAGTACTTC
CASRAEVTRLAETQYF
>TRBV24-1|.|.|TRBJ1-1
TGTGCCACCAGTGATGGGCAGGGACGAAAAGGCACTGAAGCTTTCTTT
CATSDGQGRKGTEAFF
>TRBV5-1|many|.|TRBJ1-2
TGCGCCAGCAGCTTGTCGCCCAGAACTAACTATGGCTACACCTTC
CASSLSPRTNYGYTF